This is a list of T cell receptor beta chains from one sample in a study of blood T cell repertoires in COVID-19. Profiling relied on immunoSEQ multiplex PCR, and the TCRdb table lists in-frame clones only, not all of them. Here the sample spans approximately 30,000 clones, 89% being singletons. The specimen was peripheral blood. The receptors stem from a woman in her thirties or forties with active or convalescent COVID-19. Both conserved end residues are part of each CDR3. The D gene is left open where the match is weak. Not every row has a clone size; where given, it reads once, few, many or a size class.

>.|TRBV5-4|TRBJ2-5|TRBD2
TGTGCCAGCAGCTTTGGGCGGGGGGCCAACCAAGAGACCCAGTACTTC
CASSFGRGANQETQYF
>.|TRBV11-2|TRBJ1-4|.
TGTGCCAGCAGGCTACAGGGATCTAGTGAAAAACTGTTTTTT
CASRLQGSSEKLFF
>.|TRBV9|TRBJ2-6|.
TGTGCCAGCAGCGTATATAGATCTGGGGCCAACGTCCTGACTTTC
CASSVYRSGANVLTF
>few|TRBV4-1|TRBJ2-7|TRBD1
TGCGCCAGCAGCCAAGAGGGACAGGGTGCCTACGAGCAGTACTTC
CASSQEGQGAYEQYF
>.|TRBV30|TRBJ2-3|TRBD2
TGTGCCTGGAGTGTGGGGTGGCAGCGGGGAGATACGCAGTATTTT
CAWSVGWQRGDTQYF
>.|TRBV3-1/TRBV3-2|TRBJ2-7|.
TGTGCCAGCAGCCAATCAGCCCTGGGAGGGGGAGACGAGCAGTACTTC
CASSQSALGGGDEQYF
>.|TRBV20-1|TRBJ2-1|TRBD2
TGCAGTGCTAGTAGGGCTAGCGGGAGGTGGAACAATGAGCAGTTCTTC
CSASRASGRWNNEQFF
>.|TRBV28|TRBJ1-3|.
TGTGCCAGCAGTTTACAAATTGCGGGGGGCTCCTCTGGAAACACCATATATTTT
CASSLQIAGGSSGNTIYF
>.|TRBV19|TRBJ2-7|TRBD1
TGTGCCAGTAGTAACCCTTCGGACAGGGCCGAGCAGTACTTC
CASSNPSDRAEQYF
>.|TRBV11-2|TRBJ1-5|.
TGTGCCAGCAGCTTAGAGGAGGGTTCCAATCAGCCCCAGCATTTT
CASSLEEGSNQPQHF
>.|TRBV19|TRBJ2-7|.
TGTGCCAGTAGCCCGACTAGTGGCGAATACGAGCAGTACTTC
CASSPTSGEYEQYF